A single sample is the source of the 29 T cell receptor beta chains below, sequenced in a study of T cell responses to AZD1222 COVID-19 vaccine. Produced via immunoSEQ multiplex PCR; TCRdb's table is partial and in-frame only. The data contain some 64,000 clones, roughly 89% of them singletons. Sequenced material: peripheral blood, taken on day 0 of AZD1222 vaccination. These TCRs come from an adult in good health.

V is TRBV19 and J is TRBJ1-4, with 7 bases matching TRBD1. This CDR3 is 14 amino acids long. CDR1 and CDR2 (germline): LNHDA, SQIVND (reference sequence). The ends lost 5 bases at V and 4 bases at J; junction bases unmatched: 4. CDR3 amino acids: CASSAGQINEKLFF. The CDR3 coding sequence is TGTGCCAGTAGTGCGGGACAGATTAATGAAAAACTGTTTTTT.

The rearrangement uses TRBV27 and TRBJ2-7; TRBD2 matches at 8 bases. The CDR3 spans 16 residues. The trim removed 6 bases at V and 0 bases at J, leaving 10 bases unmatched. In germline, CDR1 is MNHEY, CDR2 SMNVEV (reference sequence). CDR3 region: CASSSPGGDSSYEQYF. The CDR3 DNA follows: TGTGCCAGCAGCTCCCCCGGGGGGGATAGCTCCTACGAGCAGTACTTC.

The chain employs TRBV6-6 and TRBJ1-5; no definite D call. Trimming cost V 5 bases and J 1 base, with 9 bases left between them. The CDR3 has 14 residues. Per germline, CDR1 MNHNY and CDR2 SVGAGI (reference sequence). Here the CDR3 reads CASSTEDSNQPQHF. The CDR3 DNA reads TGTGCCAGCAGTACCGAGGACAGCAATCAGCCCCAGCATTTT.

This clone has just one count. The rearrangement joins TRBV5-6 to TRBJ2-3; D remains unclear. The CDR3 runs to 14 residues. Germline V gene lookup returns CDR1 SGHDT and CDR2 YYEEEE. V shed 0 bases and J shed 1 base, with 6 bases lying between them. The CDR3 DNA reads as TGTGCCAGCAGCTTGGGCACTCGCACAGATACGCAGTATTTT. Its protein product is CASSLGTRTDTQYF.

The J gene is TRBJ2-7, the V gene TRBV6-6, with 13 positions matching TRBD2. Germline V gene lookup returns CDR1 MNHNY and CDR2 SVGAGI (reference sequence). V trimming: 0 bases; J trimming: 7 bases; junction bases outside the gene matches: 3. The CDR3 is 15 amino acids. The CDR3 loop reads CASSYSTSGGLEQYF. DNA of the CDR3: TGTGCCAGCAGTTACTCGACTAGCGGGGGGTTGGAGCAGTACTTC.

The chain carries TRBV27 and TRBJ1-5; D is undetermined. Germline CDR1 is MNHEY and CDR2 is SMNVEV (reference sequence). Trimming pared 2 bases from V and 6 bases from J, leaving 8 bases between. This CDR3 comprises 13 residues. The CDR3: CASSLSWSQPQHF. The CDR3 region has the DNA TGTGCCAGCAGTTTAAGTTGGAGTCAGCCCCAGCATTTT.

The rearrangement links TRBV4-1 to TRBJ1-6; 8 positions agree with TRBD1. V shed 4 bases, J shed 6 bases, and the junction held 5 bases outside the gene matches. Germline assignment: CDR1 MGHRA and CDR2 YSYEKL. This CDR3 has 15 residues. CDR3 amino acids: CASSPVQGANSPLHF. In nucleotides, the CDR3 is TGCGCCAGCAGCCCAGTCCAGGGGGCTAATTCACCCCTCCACTTT.

This chain links TRBV4-2 with TRBJ2-7; D not resolved. This CDR3 contains 15 residues. Looked up from germline, CDR1 is LGHNA and CDR2 is YNFKEQ. Trimming took 1 base from V and 1 from J, leaving 11 bases between them. The CDR3 protein is CASSQGPGLSYEQYF. DNA of the CDR3: TGTGCCAGCAGCCAAGGCCCAGGCTTATCCTACGAGCAGTACTTC.

The V and J genes are TRBV7-9 and TRBJ2-7; D may be TRBD2 (5 bases). Trimming removed 3 bases from V and 3 bases from J, with 12 bases in between. CDR3 length equals 14 residues. CDR1 is SEHNR and CDR2 is FQNEAQ in the germline V gene (reference sequence). The CDR3 DNA sequence: TGTGCCAGCAGCTTGGAGGCCACCAGCTACGAGCAGTACTTC. Amino acid sequence: CASSLEATSYEQYF.

This chain uses TRBV2 with TRBJ1-5, with D possibly being TRBD1 (5 bases). This CDR3 has 16 amino acids. The V end lost 4 bases, the J end lost 8 bases, and 21 bases lay between the germline ends. The germline V gene encodes CDR1 SNHLY and CDR2 FYNNEI. The CDR3 here is CASSGEGPGVIKPQHF. The CDR3, as DNA: TGTGCCAGCAGTGGGGAGGGACCGGGGGTAATCAAGCCCCAGCATTTT.

The rearrangement uses TRBV19 and TRBJ1-6; tentatively, D is TRBD1 (5 bases). V was clipped by 7 bases and J by 3 bases, with 7 bases between them. This CDR3 spans 13 amino acids. Germline-derived CDR1 and CDR2 are LNHDA and SQIVND (reference sequence). The CDR3 nucleotides read TGTGCCAGTAAGACAGACTATAATTCACCCCTCCACTTT. This encodes CASKTDYNSPLHF.

Remarks on this clone: The same CDR3 is also encoded by other DNA sequences in this sample. V gene TRBV18 combines with J gene TRBJ1-3; D may be TRBD1 (6 bases). The germline V gene has CDR1 KGHSH and CDR2 LQKENI. V was trimmed by 3 bases and J by 4 bases, leaving 10 bases between them. The CDR3 totals 14 residues. CDR3 nucleotide sequence: TGTGCCAGCTCACCGACCGGGACAGGAAACACCATATATTTT. Its translation is CASSPTGTGNTIYF.

The gene calls are TRBV29-1 and TRBJ2-2, with D tentatively TRBD2 (5 bases). V gave up 4 bases and J gave up 6 bases, with 15 bases separating them. The CDR3 sequence is 14 residues long. The germline gives CDR1 SQVTM, CDR2 ANQGSEA. Here the CDR3 reads CSVAWVRDPGELFF. CDR3 nucleotide sequence: TGCAGCGTTGCCTGGGTTCGGGATCCCGGGGAGCTGTTTTTT.

CDR3 protein: CASARTSGFTDTQYF. The CDR3 bases are TGTGCCAGCGCTAGGACTAGCGGGTTTACAGATACGCAGTATTTT. The rearrangement links TRBV3-1 (or the pseudogene TRBV3-2) to TRBJ2-3; TRBD2 matches 11 bases. Germline-derived CDR1 and CDR2 are LGHDT and YNNKEL (reference sequence). The CDR3 loop spans 15 amino acids. With V trimmed by 8 bases and J by 3 bases, 7 bases remained unmatched.

The rearrangement joins TRBV7-2 to TRBJ1-2, with D uncertain. CDR1 is SGHTA and CDR2 is FQGNSA in the germline V gene. CDR3 length: 13 amino acids. V gave up 6 bases and J gave up 7 bases, with 15 bases separating them. The CDR3 loop reads CASSIAGSGGYTF. The CDR3 nucleotides are TGTGCCAGCAGTATAGCGGGGTCGGGTGGCTACACCTTC.

CDR3 DNA sequence: TGTGCCAGCAGTTTTGTAAGCGGGGGTTACAATGAGCAGTTCTTC. This translates into CASSFVSGGYNEQFF. The chain is built from TRBV2 and TRBJ2-1; TRBD2 matches 8 bases. CDR1 and CDR2 from the germline V gene are SNHLY and FYNNEI. The CDR3 consists of 15 residues. J was trimmed by 4 bases and V by 5 bases; bases with no gene match: 7.

The chain joins TRBV27 to TRBJ2-7; D might be TRBD1 or TRBD2, each matching 5 bases. V lost 5 bases, J lost 3 bases, and 14 bases lay in between. Germline values: CDR1 MNHEY, CDR2 SMNVEV (reference sequence). The CDR3 is 14 residues long. The CDR3 bases are TGTGCCAGCAGTCGGGGACCGGTTAACTACGAGCAGTACTTC. This encodes CASSRGPVNYEQYF.

The J gene is TRBJ1-2, the V gene TRBV5-6; 9 nucleotides match TRBD1. V lost 4 bases and J lost 10; bases outside the gene matches: 11. The germline V gene has CDR1 SGHDT and CDR2 YYEEEE. CDR3 length equals 14 residues. CDR3 amino acids: CASSRPGQGVLYTF. CDR3 DNA sequence: TGTGCCAGCAGCCGGCCGGGACAGGGTGTTCTCTACACCTTC.

The rearrangement links TRBV29-1 to TRBJ1-2; the D is unclear. CDR1 SQVTM and CDR2 ANQGSEA come from the germline V gene. V lost 3 bases, J lost 2 bases, and 7 bases lay in between. This CDR3 region has 12 residues. CDR3 protein: CSVDVQNYGYTF. CDR3 nucleotide sequence: TGCAGCGTTGATGTCCAAAACTATGGCTACACCTTC.

V gene TRBV28 combines with J gene TRBJ1-5; D is uncertain. The CDR3 is 15 residues long. Germline CDR1 and CDR2: MDHEN and SYDVKM. V lost 3 bases and J lost 4, with 13 bases in between. The DNA for the CDR3 is TGTGCCAGCAGTTTCTCCCCCGGGCAGAATCAGCCCCAGCATTTT. It encodes CASSFSPGQNQPQHF.

This chain joins TRBV19 and TRBJ1-1; weak D call: TRBD1 (5 bases). The germline V gene encodes CDR1 LNHDA and CDR2 SQIVND (reference sequence). Trimming removed 3 bases from V and 6 bases from J, with 17 bases in between. The CDR3 consists of 15 residues. CDR3 sequence (DNA): TGTGCCAGTAGTATGCGGGGGGGTACGGGCGCTGAAGCTTTCTTT. Amino acids: CASSMRGGTGAEAFF. The variable domain in full, completed from reference TRBV19 and TRBJ1-1, reads DGGITQSPKYLFRKEGQNVTLSCEQNLNHDAMYWYRQDPGQGLRLIYYSQIVNDFQKGDIAEGYSVSREKKESFPLTVTSAQKNPTAFYLCASSMRGGTGAEAFFGQGTRLTVV.

This chain links TRBV7-9 with TRBJ1-2; D not certain. Trimming stripped 0 bases from V and 8 bases from J, with 19 bases between. This CDR3 has 16 amino acids. CDR1 and CDR2 from the germline V gene are SEHNR and FQNEAQ (reference sequence). The CDR3 sequence is CASSLAPLEGPGGYTF. CDR3 nucleotide sequence: TGTGCCAGCAGCTTAGCCCCCCTAGAGGGTCCTGGGGGCTACACCTTC.

The rearrangement links TRBV5-1 to TRBJ1-5; D may be TRBD1 (6 bases). Germline V CDR1 and CDR2: SGHRS, YFSETQ. The V end was cut by 4 bases, the J end by 2 bases, with 13 bases between. This CDR3 spans 15 amino acids. The CDR3 DNA reads TGCGCCAGCAGCCCAAACTCAGGGGGCAATCAGCCCCAGCATTTT. Translating it yields CASSPNSGGNQPQHF.

A note on this clone: Germline and junction disagree at one end, which may indicate a read error. The chain joins TRBV6-5 to TRBJ2-1; possibly TRBD1 or TRBD2 for D (6 bases each). There are 15 residues in the CDR3. Germline V gene data show CDR1 as MNHEY and CDR2 as SVGAGI. The CDR3 nucleotides read TGTGCCAGCGTGGTCCCGGGGGCCCTCTACGATGAGCAGTTCTTC. Translated: CASVVPGALYDEQFF.

In its sample, this clone was seen once. The V gene is TRBV4-1, the J gene TRBJ1-2, with 9 nucleotides matching TRBD1. The J segment lost 8 bases and the V segment lost 7 bases, leaving 11 bases of the junction unmatched. The CDR3 sequence is 14 residues long. CDR1 is MGHRA, CDR2 YSYEKL, per germline. The CDR3 sequence is CASTLLSDRGGYTF. The CDR3 region has the DNA TGCGCCAGCACTCTATTATCGGACAGGGGCGGCTACACCTTC.

The chain is built from TRBV6-2 or TRBV6-3 and TRBJ1-2; D may be TRBD1 (5 bases). Trimming removed 4 bases from V and 6 bases from J, with 15 bases in between. The CDR3 runs to 14 residues. Germline V gene sequence: CDR1 MNHEY, CDR2 SVGEGT. CDR3 in DNA: TGTGCCAGCAGTTTACCGCAGGGTATTGATGGCTACACCTTC. It yields the protein CASSLPQGIDGYTF.

This clone was seen a handful of times. V and J are TRBV19 and TRBJ1-5; 11 nucleotides align to TRBD1. This CDR3 spans 14 amino acids. Trimming took 5 bases from V and 7 from J; bases not matched to a gene: 4. Germline-derived CDR1 and CDR2 are LNHDA and SQIVND (reference sequence). The CDR3 loop reads CASSWTGGEQPQHF. For the CDR3, the DNA is TGTGCCAGTAGTTGGACAGGGGGCGAGCAGCCCCAGCATTTT.

This rearrangement joins TRBV29-1 to TRBJ2-3, with D perhaps matching TRBD1 (5 bases). Trimming shortened V by 3 bases and J by 2 bases, and 9 bases separated the two germline ends. CDR1 is SQVTM, CDR2 ANQGSEA, per germline. The CDR3 runs 13 residues. The CDR3 here is CSVEGRNTDTQYF. As DNA, the CDR3 is TGCAGCGTTGAGGGGCGGAACACAGATACGCAGTATTTT.

V usage is TRBV14 and J usage is TRBJ2-4, with no clear D. Germline V CDR1 and CDR2: SGHDN, FVKESK. CDR3 size: 13 residues. Trimming pared 1 base from V and 1 base from J, leaving 2 bases between. The CDR3: CASSQGAKNIQYF. The CDR3 region has the DNA TGTGCCAGCAGCCAAGGGGCCAAAAACATTCAGTACTTC.